Below are 26 T cell receptor beta chains sequenced from a single sample in a study of identical twins (dated by TCRdb to between 2015 and 2016). Library preparation used 5' RACE. Sequenced on an Illumina HiSeq 2000. TCRdb trimmed the raw reads at Q25, called clones with MiXCR and kept productive beta chains. Duplicate CDR3 protein sequences are folded into a single record with the most common DNA and genes. Within this sample are 350,000 to 500,000 distinct CDR3 sequences, with about 18% of them counted one time only. Clones ranked in the top ten supply more than 10% of the sample. The material sequenced was naive T cells sorted from blood. The sample's cell subset or site label, in plain terms: cells isolated with a human naive T-cell isolation kit. The source is a man aged 45-60 years in good health.

This clonotype has only a few counts. CDR3 nucleotide sequence: TGTGCCAGCAGGGGGGTGGGGAATTCACCCCTCCACTTT. Translation gives CASRGVGNSPLHF. V and J are TRBV27 and TRBJ1-6, with D maybe TRBD1 (5 bases). V was pared by 6 bases and J by 7 bases, with 10 bases between. This CDR3 contains 13 residues. Germline CDR1 reads MNHEY; CDR2 reads SMNVEV (reference sequence).

The V gene is TRBV7-6, the J gene TRBJ1-1; tentatively, D is TRBD1 (6 bases). From germline, CDR1 is SGHVS and CDR2 FNYEAQ. Trimming removed 5 bases at V and 13 bases at J, with 23 bases between. The CDR3 runs to 14 residues. The CDR3 loop is CASSPIGTFLGGFF. The CDR3 DNA sequence: TGTGCCAGCAGCCCCATAGGGACCTTCCTAGGGGGTTTCTTT.

The chain uses TRBV5-6 and TRBJ2-1; a weak D match, TRBD2 (6 bases). V was clipped by 1 base and J by 0 bases, with 14 bases between them. Looked up from germline, CDR1 is SGHDT and CDR2 is YYEEEE. There are 17 residues in the CDR3. The CDR3, as DNA: TGTGCCAGCAGCTTGCCGTCTAGCGCGAGCTCCTACAATGAGCAGTTCTTC. Protein sequence: CASSLPSSASSYNEQFF. Complete variable domain (other parts from reference TRBV5-6 and TRBJ2-1): DAGVTQSPTHLIKTRGQQVTLRCSPKSGHDTVSWYQQALGQGPQFIFQYYEEEERQRGNFPDRFSGHQFPNYSSELNVNALLLGDSALYLCASSLPSSASSYNEQFFGPGTRLTVL.

A few counts support this clonotype. This sequence joins TRBV5-6 and TRBJ2-1; the D gene is possibly TRBD2 (5 bases). CDR1 is SGHDT, CDR2 YYEEEE, per germline. Trimming pared 5 bases from V and 5 bases from J, leaving 20 bases between. The CDR3 loop spans 16 amino acids. The CDR3: CASSSNGLKPNNEQFF. In DNA, the CDR3 is TGTGCCAGCAGTTCGAATGGACTTAAGCCAAACAATGAGCAGTTCTTC.

This clonotype was detected ten times or more. V and J are TRBV12-3 or TRBV12-4 and TRBJ1-5; maybe TRBD1 (5 bases). Trimming pared 1 base from V and 6 bases from J, leaving 10 bases between. The length of the CDR3 is 14 residues. In DNA form, the CDR3 reads TGTGCCAGCAGTTTAGACGGGGCAAGTCAGCCCCAGCATTTT. Residues: CASSLDGASQPQHF.

This clonotype came up many times. CDR3: CASSSGRNQPQHF. CDR3 bases: TGTGCCAGCAGCTCCGGACGGAATCAGCCCCAGCATTTT. J is TRBJ1-5 and V is TRBV6-1; no clear D. This CDR3 is built from 13 residues. The germline V gene encodes CDR1 MNHNS and CDR2 SASEGT. Trimming pared 6 bases from V and 4 bases from J, leaving 10 bases between.

Ten or more counts support this clonotype. The gene calls are TRBV29-1 and TRBJ2-1, with 14 bases aligning to TRBD2. Germline CDR1 is SQVTM and CDR2 is ANQGSEA. There are 15 residues in the CDR3. Germline trimming cut 0 bases from V and 10 bases from J; bases unmatched to any gene: 5. In DNA form, the CDR3 reads TGCAGCGTTGAAGATCGACTAGCGGGAGGGGGCGAGCAGTTCTTC. It encodes CSVEDRLAGGGEQFF.

J is TRBJ2-7 and V is TRBV11-2; 13 positions match TRBD2. The CDR3 length is 15 residues. Germline CDR1 reads SGHAT; CDR2 reads FQNNGV. Unmatched junction bases numbered 4, after V lost 5 bases and J lost 3 bases. Written as DNA, the CDR3 is TGTGCCAGCAGCCCGGGACTAGCGGGGTACTACGAGCAGTACTTC. Translation: CASSPGLAGYYEQYF.

This clonotype was counted only a few times. The rearrangement joins TRBV10-3 to TRBJ1-1; 10 nucleotides agree with TRBD1. V was pared by 4 bases and J by 6 bases, with 5 bases of the junction left unmatched. The germline CDR1 and CDR2 sequences are ENHRY and SYGVKD. The CDR3 has 14 residues. CDR3 protein: CAISVDRGKAEAFF. CDR3 sequence (DNA): TGTGCCATCAGTGTGGACAGGGGGAAAGCTGAAGCTTTCTTT.

V gene TRBV4-1 combines with J gene TRBJ1-1, with no clear D. The ends were cut back, 0 bases at V and 5 bases at J, with 10 bases in the middle. The CDR3 is 14 residues long. The germline gives CDR1 MGHRA, CDR2 YSYEKL. This CDR3 reads CASSQDMFGTEAFF. The CDR3 nucleotides are TGCGCCAGCAGCCAAGATATGTTCGGGACTGAAGCTTTCTTT.

This clonotype was seen more than once but under ten times. This chain joins TRBV11-2 and TRBJ2-1, with unresolved D. Between the trimmed V and J ends, which lost 1 base and 0 bases, there was a span of 7 bases. Germline V gene sequence: CDR1 SGHAT, CDR2 FQNNGV. The CDR3 is 15 amino acids. The CDR3: CASSLGVYSYNEQFF. DNA of the CDR3: TGTGCCAGCAGCTTAGGGGTGTACTCCTACAATGAGCAGTTCTTC.

This clonotype was counted many times. The chain links TRBV27 to TRBJ1-6, with D unresolved. Germline CDR1 reads MNHEY; CDR2 reads SMNVEV (reference sequence). This CDR3 has 15 amino acids. V was clipped by 6 bases and J by 8 bases, with 17 bases between them. The CDR3 loop reads CASRAIHLYYSPLHF. In DNA, the CDR3 is TGTGCCAGCAGAGCGATCCATCTATATTATTCACCCCTCCACTTT.

This chain uses TRBV5-4 with TRBJ2-1; D possibly corresponds to TRBD2 (7 bases). Germline CDR1 and CDR2: SGHNT and YYREEE (reference sequence). V lost 4 bases and J 5 bases, leaving 13 bases between the germline ends. The length of the CDR3 is 14 residues. The chain's CDR3 is CASSVRGGNNEQFF. DNA of the CDR3: TGTGCCAGCAGCGTTAGGGGGGGGAACAATGAGCAGTTCTTC.

V gene TRBV7-9 combines with J gene TRBJ2-7; TRBD2 is a possible D gene (6 bases). The germline gives CDR1 SEHNR, CDR2 FQNEAQ (reference sequence). The germline V and J ends were trimmed by 4 bases and 5 bases, with 12 bases remaining between them. The CDR3 length is 13 residues. CDR3: CASSSLASDEQYF. CDR3 coding DNA: TGTGCCAGCAGCTCTCTCGCTAGCGACGAGCAGTACTTC.

In this sample, this clonotype turned up a few times. The rearrangement joins TRBV25-1 to TRBJ1-1; TRBD1 aligns across 7 bases. J gave up 5 bases and V 3 bases, and 9 bases lay outside the gene matches. CDR3 length equals 15 residues. Germline lookup yields CDR1 MGHDK and CDR2 SYGVNS. The CDR3 here is CASSDQTGRGTEAFF. CDR3 nucleotide sequence: TGTGCCAGCAGTGATCAGACAGGGAGGGGTACTGAAGCTTTCTTT.

In its sample, this clonotype was seen a few times. The chain uses TRBV5-6 and TRBJ2-1; TRBD2 matches at 8 bases. Germline assignment: CDR1 SGHDT and CDR2 YYEEEE. J was trimmed by 0 bases and V by 4 bases; bases with no gene match: 6. CDR3 length: 16 amino acids. The CDR3: CASSDRLARSYNEQFF. The CDR3 DNA is TGTGCCAGCAGCGATCGACTAGCGCGCTCCTACAATGAGCAGTTCTTC.

CDR3 region: CASSWGQGYTEAFF. In DNA, the CDR3 is TGCGCCAGCAGCTGGGGACAGGGGTACACTGAAGCTTTCTTT. The chain employs TRBV5-1 and TRBJ1-1, with TRBD1 matching over 10 bases. J was trimmed by 3 bases and V by 3 bases; bases with no gene match: 2. This CDR3 comprises 14 residues. The germline V gene encodes CDR1 SGHRS and CDR2 YFSETQ.

In regard to this clonotype: A much larger clone differs from this one at a single base, so this may be a read error. V is TRBV7-9 and J is TRBJ2-7; TRBD1 aligns across 7 bases. In germline, CDR1 is SEHNR, CDR2 FQNEAQ (reference sequence). V lost 3 bases, J lost 3 bases, and 5 bases stayed unmatched. CDR3 length equals 14 residues. The CDR3 protein is CASSFRDRLYEQYF. The CDR3, as DNA: TGTGCCAGCAGCTTCCGGGACAGACTCTACGAGCAGTACTTC.

The V and J genes are TRBV5-1 and TRBJ2-5; D possibly uses TRBD1 or TRBD2 (6 bases each). CDR3 length: 15 amino acids. Trimming took off 7 bases at V and 5 bases at J, with 21 bases between the two ends. Germline values: CDR1 SGHRS, CDR2 YFSETQ. Written as DNA, the CDR3 is TGCGCCAGCGCGAACGGGGACAAGCGGGTGGAGACCCAGTACTTC. This translates into CASANGDKRVETQYF.

Only a few counts were recorded for this clonotype. The chain carries TRBV29-1 and TRBJ2-7, with D possibly being TRBD1 (6 bases). Trimming removed 5 bases at V and 5 bases at J, with 13 bases between. Germline CDR1 reads SQVTM; CDR2 reads ANQGSEA. The CDR3 has 12 residues. CDR3 in DNA: TGCAGCGTTCATACAGGGCACAACGAGCAGTACTTC. Its translation is CSVHTGHNEQYF.

This clonotype was detected ten times or more. The V gene is TRBV7-2, the J gene TRBJ2-1; possibly TRBD1 or TRBD2 for D (7 bases each). V lost 2 bases to trimming and J lost 4 bases, with 15 bases between them. This CDR3 contains 16 residues. CDR1 is SGHTA and CDR2 is FQGNSA in the germline V gene. The CDR3 nucleotides are TGTGCCAGCAGCTTAAGCGGGACAGTAGGGTACAATGAGCAGTTCTTC. This translates into CASSLSGTVGYNEQFF.

The chain recombines TRBV20-1 with TRBJ2-1, with 12 bases that match TRBD2. Germline V gives CDR1 DFQATT, CDR2 SNEGSKA (reference sequence). The CDR3 spans 19 residues. V trimming: 1 base; J trimming: 1 base; junction bases outside the gene matches: 11. Here the CDR3 reads CSARVNPTSGGTSYNEQFF. CDR3 bases: TGCAGTGCTAGAGTCAACCCGACTAGCGGGGGCACTTCCTACAATGAGCAGTTCTTC.

This chain links TRBV12-3 or TRBV12-4 with TRBJ2-1, with no clear D. V was trimmed by 3 bases and J by 10 bases, leaving 10 bases between them. The CDR3 covers 12 residues. The CDR3 reads CASSLLGDEQFF. The CDR3 region has the DNA TGTGCCAGCAGTTTGTTAGGAGACGAGCAGTTCTTC.

The gene calls are TRBV7-2 and TRBJ2-7, with D possibly TRBD2 on 5 matching bases. The V end was cut by 1 base, the J end by 6 bases, with 10 bases between. The germline V gene has CDR1 SGHTA and CDR2 FQGNSA. The CDR3 runs to 13 residues. CDR3 coding DNA: TGTGCCAGCAGCTTAGGAGGGTTCGGCGAGCAGTACTTC. The encoded protein is CASSLGGFGEQYF.

The sample holds many counts of this clonotype. J is TRBJ2-1 and V is TRBV6-5, with 14 bases that match TRBD2. The CDR3 consists of 16 residues. V trimming: 4 bases; J trimming: 14 bases; junction bases outside the gene matches: 13. CDR1 is MNHEY, CDR2 SVGAGI, per germline. Written as DNA, the CDR3 is TGTGCCAGCAGTTCCGGGAGGACTAGCGGGAGGTCCCTTGAGTTCTTC. It specifies CASSSGRTSGRSLEFF.

This clonotype has a handful of counts. The gene calls are TRBV12-3 or TRBV12-4 and TRBJ1-4; D gene uncertain. The CDR3 has 14 residues. Trimming pared 5 bases from V and 7 bases from J, leaving 14 bases between. The CDR3 region has the DNA TGTGCCAGCAGTCCCGGGAGGGCGCGTGAAAAACTGTTTTTT. The encoded protein is CASSPGRAREKLFF.